The 9 T cell receptor beta chains below were found in one sample sequenced in a study of regulatory T cells in long-lasting Graves disease. Time point defined: newly diagnosed GD, antithyroid drugs for less than 3 months. From PBMCs, RNA was extracted and then used to make the TCR library. Investigators prepared the TCR beta libraries by applying iRepertoire HTBI primers and Arm-PCR of CDR3 regions. TCRdb reprocessed the multiplex PCR reads via MiXCR and lists one record per CDR3 protein. The sample contains approximately 230,000 distinct CDR3 sequences, roughly 18% of which appear only once. The sequencing here drew on peripheral blood mononuclear cells (PBMCs), taken at new diagnosis, from a patient treated with antithyroid drugs. These receptors all come from a female donor with Graves disease.

This clonotype was recorded at least ten times. V usage is TRBV9 and J usage is TRBJ2-2, with TRBD1 as a possible D gene (6 bases). The CDR3 consists of 15 residues. V lost 0 bases and J lost 4, with 10 bases in between. Germline V gives CDR1 SGDLS, CDR2 YYNGEE. The CDR3 here is CASSVVPGATGELFF. The CDR3 bases are TGTGCCAGCAGCGTAGTACCAGGGGCCACCGGGGAGCTGTTTTTT.

This clonotype was picked up many times. The CDR3 spells CASTKGDLLHF. The CDR3 region has the DNA TGTGCCAGCACCAAAGGGGACCTCCTCCACTTT. This chain uses TRBV6-2 or TRBV6-3 with TRBJ1-6, with D possibly TRBD1 on 5 matching bases. Trimming removed 7 bases from V and 15 bases from J, with 13 bases in between. CDR1 is MNHEY, CDR2 SVGEGT, per germline. The CDR3 consists of 11 residues.

This clonotype came up many times. This sequence joins TRBV12-3 or TRBV12-4 and TRBJ2-2, with TRBD1 as a possible D gene (6 bases). The CDR3 is made up of 15 amino acids. Trimming removed 2 bases at V and 5 bases at J, with 12 bases between. The CDR3 region is CASSLYRVRTGELFF. In DNA, the CDR3 is TGTGCCAGCAGTTTATACAGGGTTAGGACCGGGGAGCTGTTTTTT.

This chain links TRBV6-1 with TRBJ2-7, with 7 bases lining up with TRBD1. Germline lookup yields CDR1 MNHNS and CDR2 SASEGT. V gave up 4 bases and J gave up 7 bases; unmatched junction bases: 16. The CDR3 contains 16 residues. The CDR3 protein is CASSAVTGTASLEQYF. Here the CDR3 DNA reads TGTGCCAGCAGTGCTGTAACCGGGACAGCTTCTTTGGAGCAGTACTTC.

This clonotype came up many times. The chain couples TRBV27 to TRBJ1-5; TRBD1 matches 9 bases. CDR1 MNHEY and CDR2 SMNVEV come from the germline V gene (reference sequence). This CDR3 has 16 residues. V lost 10 bases to trimming and J lost 7 bases; unmatched junction nucleotides: 17. CDR3 amino acids: CATPNPGQGGEQPQHF. The CDR3, as DNA: TGTGCCACTCCTAATCCGGGACAGGGAGGAGAGCAGCCCCAGCATTTT.

This clonotype was seen only a few times. The junction does not match germline at one end; this may be a read error. The J gene is TRBJ1-6, the V gene TRBV7-9; no reliable D call. The CDR3 runs to 15 residues. The germline CDR1 and CDR2 sequences are SEHNR and FQNEAQ (reference sequence). CDR3 in DNA: TGTGCCAGCAACTTAGCGGGAGTCCGATCTTCACCCCTCCACTTT. This translates into CASNLAGVRSSPLHF.

This clonotype was picked up many times. The CDR3 DNA follows: TGTGCCATCAGGACAGGGGTAAATCAGCCCCAGCATTTT. Protein product: CAIRTGVNQPQHF. The chain uses TRBV10-3 and TRBJ1-5; 8 nucleotides agree with TRBD1. Germline CDR1 reads ENHRY; CDR2 reads SYGVKD. This CDR3 spans 13 amino acids. The V gene end was trimmed by 6 bases and the J gene end by 4 bases; junction bases not matched to a gene: 2.

The chain combines TRBV11-1 with TRBJ2-7, with D tentatively TRBD1 or TRBD2 (5 bases each). The CDR3 is 14 amino acids. Germline-derived CDR1 and CDR2 are SGHAT and FQDESV (reference sequence). The ends were cut back, 5 bases at V and 6 bases at J, with 17 bases in the middle. The CDR3 sequence: CASSKTGTYFEQYF. CDR3 nucleotide sequence: TGTGCCAGCAGCAAGACCGGGACCTACTTCGAGCAGTACTTC. The whole variable domain, filled in from reference TRBV11-1 and TRBJ2-7, reads EAEVAQSPRYKITEKSQAVAFWCDPISGHATLYWYRQILGQGPELLVQFQDESVVDDSQLPKDRFSAERLKGVDSTLKIQPAELGDSAMYLCASSKTGTYFEQYFGPGTRLTVT.

This clonotype was counted a few times. V usage is TRBV5-8 and J usage is TRBJ1-5, with D possibly being TRBD1 (5 bases). The germline V gene has CDR1 SGHTS and CDR2 YDEGEE. There are 14 residues in the CDR3. V gave up 4 bases and J gave up 4 bases, with 12 bases separating them. The DNA of the CDR3 is TGTGCCAGCAGCCCTAGACAGCTAAATCAGCCCCAGCATTTT. Amino acid sequence: CASSPRQLNQPQHF.